The rows below give T cell receptor beta chains drawn from one sample of a study of blood T cell repertoires in COVID-19. Method: immunoSEQ multiplex PCR; TCRdb's copy keeps in-frame clones and lacks some. The sample holds a few hundred thousand clones; 86% are singletons and the top ten take around 4.5%. The sequencing input was peripheral blood. The receptors shown here come from a man aged 50 to 60 with acute or convalescent COVID-19. Both conserved end residues are part of each CDR3. The D gene is left open where the match is weak. For some rows the clone size is stated as once, few or many, or as a class when expanded; others skip it.

j_call,v_call,clone_size,d_call,cdr3_nt,cdr3_aa
TRBJ1-5,TRBV6-5,once,.,TGTGCCAGCAGTTACGGAGGGACCCAGCCCCAGCATTTT,CASSYGGTQPQHF
TRBJ2-7,TRBV27,few,TRBD2,TGTGCCAGCAGTTTTCGCGGGGGGGCGCGGGAGCAGTACTTC,CASSFRGGAREQYF
TRBJ2-2,TRBV5-1,.,TRBD2,TGCGCCAGCAGCCGGACTAGCGGGGGACCGGGAACCGGGGAGCTGTTTTTT,CASSRTSGGPGTGELFF
TRBJ1-2,TRBV6-5,.,.,TGTGCCAGCACGGCAAGGGGCGCTTTGGGAGGCTACACCTTC,CASTARGALGGYTF
TRBJ1-4,TRBV19,.,TRBD1,TGTGCCACCGCTTCGACAGGGTCTAATGAAAAACTGTTTTTT,CATASTGSNEKLFF
TRBJ2-3,TRBV5-8,.,.,TGTGCCAGCAGCTTGTACATGCAGGGGGGATACATGCAGTATTTT,CASSLYMQGGYMQYF
TRBJ2-5,TRBV4-2,.,.,TGTGCCAGCAGCCAAAGTAAGGCGGGACAAGAGACCCAGTACTTC,CASSQSKAGQETQYF
TRBJ2-7,TRBV3-1/TRBV3-2,once,TRBD1,TGTGCCAGCAGCCAAGTAGACAGGGTCGAGGAGCAGTACTTC,CASSQVDRVEEQYF
TRBJ1-6,TRBV5-6,.,.,TGTGCCAGCAGCTCCAGGGAAAGATCCTATAATTCACCCCTCCACTTT,CASSSRERSYNSPLHF
TRBJ1-2,TRBV10-2,.,.,TGCGCCAGCACCTCACCAGGGGCCGCTGGTGGCTACACCTTC,CASTSPGAAGGYTF
TRBJ2-1,TRBV5-1,.,.,TGCGCCAGCAGCTTGACGTCAGGGGTTCGTTTTCGGAGTGAGCAGTTCTTC,CASSLTSGVRFRSEQFF
TRBJ1-1,TRBV10-2,.,.,TGCGCCAGCAGTGAGGAGGTGGGGCGGGCTTTCTTT,CASSEEVGRAFF
TRBJ2-3,TRBV10-1,.,TRBD2,TGCGCCAGCAGTTCCAGTAGCGGGGGGGCCGCAGATACGCAGTATTTT,CASSSSSGGAADTQYF
TRBJ2-7,TRBV14,.,TRBD1,TGTGCCAGCAGCAGCAGGGGGCGAAGCGAGCAGTACTTC,CASSSRGRSEQYF
TRBJ1-5,TRBV20-1,.,.,TGCAGTGCTAGTTCGGGGGGTCGCAATCAGCCCCAGCATTTT,CSASSGGRNQPQHF
TRBJ1-2,TRBV6-5,once,.,TGTGCCAGCAGCCTATACCAGGATAACTATGGCTACACCTTC,CASSLYQDNYGYTF
TRBJ1-2,TRBV19,few,.,TGTGCCAGTAGCCTTAACAGCTATGGCTACACCTTC,CASSLNSYGYTF
TRBJ1-1,TRBV19,.,.,TGTGCCAGTAGTATAGTTCCAGAGAACACTGAAGCTTTCTTT,CASSIVPENTEAFF
TRBJ1-5,TRBV27,.,.,TGTGCCAGCAGTTTAAGGCAGGGGATGGAACAGCCCCAGCATTTT,CASSLRQGMEQPQHF
TRBJ2-2,TRBV3-1/TRBV3-2,medium-sized,.,TGTGCCAGCAGCCGAATCGGGGGGCGGAACACCGGGGAGCTGTTTTTT,CASSRIGGRNTGELFF
TRBJ2-7,TRBV5-1,.,.,TGCGCCAGCAGCTTGGTACAGCCCGACTACGAGCAGTACTTC,CASSLVQPDYEQYF
TRBJ1-1,TRBV5-1,few,.,TGCGCCAGCAGCATCCAGGAGAACACTGAAGCTTTCTTT,CASSIQENTEAFF
TRBJ2-1,TRBV10-1,.,TRBD2,TGCGCCAGCAGTGTTCAGGTAGCGGGGAGCTCCTACAATGAGCAGTTCTTC,CASSVQVAGSSYNEQFF
TRBJ1-6,TRBV7-9,.,.,TGTGCCAGCAGCTCAGGGCCATACGAAGGTTCACCCCTCCACTTT,CASSSGPYEGSPLHF
TRBJ1-2,TRBV6-2/TRBV6-3,.,.,TGTGCCAGCAGTTACGAGGTGAACTATGGCTACACCTTC,CASSYEVNYGYTF
TRBJ2-3,TRBV7-2,.,TRBD2,TGTGCCAGCAGCTTAGGCGGGGGGCCCTTCACAGATACGCAGTATTTT,CASSLGGGPFTDTQYF
TRBJ1-2,TRBV19,.,TRBD1,TGTGCCAGTACCGACCGGGACAGGGGGAAAGGATATGGCTACACCTTC,CASTDRDRGKGYGYTF
TRBJ1-3,TRBV10-2,.,TRBD1,TGCGCCAGCAAACCGGGACAGGGGGGAAACACCATATATTTT,CASKPGQGGNTIYF
TRBJ1-4,TRBV9,.,.,TGTGCCAGCAGCGTAGCGGCAGGGGAGTATGAAAAACTGTTTTTT,CASSVAAGEYEKLFF
TRBJ2-4,TRBV6-1,.,TRBD1,TGTGCCAGCAGTGACTGGACAGGGGCCGCCAAAAACATTCAGTACTTC,CASSDWTGAAKNIQYF
TRBJ1-3,TRBV18,.,TRBD1,TGTGCCAGCTCACCACCAAGGGACAGATACTCTGGAAACACCATATATTTT,CASSPPRDRYSGNTIYF
TRBJ2-4,TRBV29-1,.,.,TGCAGCGTTGAAGATCCCCCGTACATTCAGTACTTC,CSVEDPPYIQYF
TRBJ1-3,TRBV7-6,.,.,TGTGCCAGCAGCTTAGCCGGGGGAAGCTCTGGAAACACCATATATTTT,CASSLAGGSSGNTIYF
TRBJ1-5,TRBV2,.,TRBD1,TGTGCCAGCGCCCGGGACAGCCATAGCAATCAGCCCCAGCATTTT,CASARDSHSNQPQHF
TRBJ1-6,TRBV2,.,TRBD1,TGTGCCAGCAGTGGACGACAGGGGAATTCACCCCTCCACTTT,CASSGRQGNSPLHF
TRBJ1-2,TRBV4-1,.,TRBD1,TGCGCCAGCAGCCAAGCTTGGGGACAGGCGAACTATGGCTACACCTTC,CASSQAWGQANYGYTF
TRBJ1-4,TRBV5-1,.,TRBD1,TGCGCCAGCAGCCTGGGACAGGTGGGCCTGACTAATGAAAAACTGTTTTTT,CASSLGQVGLTNEKLFF
TRBJ1-2,TRBV2,.,TRBD1,TGTGCCAGCAGGGGTAGGACAGGGGATGGCTACACCTTC,CASRGRTGDGYTF